This entry features one TCR beta chain sequence. These data originate in a study of cytomegalovirus exposure and HLA in healthy donors. The method was immunoSEQ multiplex PCR; TCRdb's version includes in-frame clones alone and lacks a portion of them. The sample holds around 300,000 clones; 80% to 90% are singletons and the top ten take about 1%. This sequence originates from a woman younger than 35 in good health and CMV-seronegative. Source material: PBMCs.

The CDR3 DNA reads TGTGCCAGCAGCGAGACAGGAGGTTTTTTCACTGAAGCTTTCTTT. It encodes CASSETGGFFTEAFF. This rearrangement joins TRBV9 to TRBJ1-1, with D possibly being TRBD1 (6 bases). The CDR3 is 15 residues long. Trimming pared 3 bases from V and 4 bases from J, leaving 16 bases between. CDR1 and CDR2 (germline): SGDLS, YYNGEE.